The 3 T cell receptor beta chains given below trace back to one sample, sequenced in a study of cytomegalovirus exposure and HLA in healthy donors. PCR employed 60 Vbeta and 13 Jbeta primers. Profiling relied on immunoSEQ multiplex PCR, and the TCRdb table lists in-frame clones only, not all of them. The sample lists 150,000 to 200,000 clones, around 80% seen once, with 4% to 4.5% in the top ten. Input material: PBMCs. Receptors originate from a woman in her 30s in good health and CMV-seropositive.

The chain joins TRBV4-3 to TRBJ1-1, with 9 bases fitting TRBD1. With 1 base clipped from V and 9 bases from J, the junction kept 6 bases outside the gene matches. This CDR3 comprises 14 residues. CDR1 and CDR2 (germline): LGHNA, YSLEER. DNA for the CDR3: TGCGCCAGCAGCCAAGTTACAGGACAGGGGAAAGCTTTCTTT. This encodes CASSQVTGQGKAFF.

V is TRBV27 and J is TRBJ1-2, with TRBD1 as a possible D gene (6 bases). Germline values: CDR1 MNHEY, CDR2 SMNVEV (reference sequence). V was trimmed by 7 bases and J by 6 bases, leaving 12 bases between them. The CDR3 length is 12 residues. The CDR3 sequence: CASKTGRNGYTF. In DNA form, the CDR3 reads TGTGCCAGCAAAACAGGGCGGAATGGCTACACCTTC.

V is TRBV4-1 and J is TRBJ2-4; D not certain. Germline V gene sequence: CDR1 MGHRA, CDR2 YSYEKL. V was pared by 2 bases and J by 0 bases, with 8 bases between. The CDR3 covers 15 residues. The CDR3 DNA follows: TGCGCCAGCAGCCAAACTGTCCTAGCCAAAAACATTCAGTACTTC. It yields the protein CASSQTVLAKNIQYF.